This entry lists 27 T cell receptor beta chains sequenced from one sample in a study of shared clonotypes between healthy human individuals. Sequencing used immunoSEQ multiplex PCR; TCRdb keeps in-frame clones, though not all of them. The sample has approximately 2.1 million clones, over 85% seen once. The sequenced sample was naive CD4+ T cells from PBMCs. This sample's subset: CD45RA+ positively selected. The receptors were sampled from a man aged 18 to 30 in good health. Some clones in this sample may be carry-over from other donors' samples.

The chain joins TRBV14 to TRBJ2-7; TRBD1 matches at 7 bases. Germline CDR1 and CDR2: SGHDN and FVKESK. The V segment lost 2 bases and the J segment 0 bases; nucleotides outside the gene matches: 4. CDR3 length equals 15 residues. The CDR3 protein is CASSQYRGSSYEQYF. CDR3 bases: TGTGCCAGCAGCCAATACAGGGGAAGCTCCTACGAGCAGTACTTC. Based on the CDR3 plus reference TRBV14 and TRBJ2-7, the full variable domain is EAGVTQFPSHSVIEKGQTVTLRCDPISGHDNLYWYRRVMGKEIKFLLHFVKESKQDESGMPNNRFLAERTGGTYSTLKVQPAELEDSGVYFCASSQYRGSSYEQYFGPGTRLTVT.

The rearrangement links TRBV7-2 to TRBJ2-1; D possibly corresponds to TRBD1 (5 bases). Per germline, CDR1 SGHTA and CDR2 FQGNSA. The CDR3 totals 14 residues. Trimming left V 5 bases short and J 7 bases short, with 15 bases between. The CDR3, as DNA: TGTGCCAGCAGCCCCCGGACACATGGGAATGAGCAGTTCTTC. Amino acid sequence: CASSPRTHGNEQFF.

This chain links TRBV29-1 with TRBJ2-3; 8 bases map to TRBD1. Looked up from germline, CDR1 is SQVTM and CDR2 is ANQGSEA. Trimming cost V 6 bases and J 2 bases; bases outside gene matches: 4. The CDR3 spans 13 residues. The CDR3 nucleotides read TGCAGCGTGACAGGGGAGGACACAGATACGCAGTATTTT. Its protein product is CSVTGEDTDTQYF.

This clone has a single count. V gene TRBV7-6 combines with J gene TRBJ2-5; D not certain. The CDR3 runs to 14 residues. V was cut by 3 bases and J by 0 bases, with 8 bases left in between. Germline-derived CDR1 and CDR2 are SGHVS and FNYEAQ. DNA for the CDR3: TGTGCCAGCAGCTTGTCCCGATACCAAGAGACCCAGTACTTC. Amino acids: CASSLSRYQETQYF.

As concerns this clone: Other DNA sequences from this sample encode an identical CDR3 as well. This chain links TRBV18 with TRBJ1-2, with TRBD1 matching over 9 bases. J gave up 6 bases and V 2 bases, and 4 bases lay outside the gene matches. Per germline, CDR1 KGHSH and CDR2 LQKENI. The CDR3 runs to 14 residues. This CDR3 is CASSPLGQGHGYTF. In DNA, the CDR3 is TGTGCCAGCTCACCATTGGGACAGGGTCATGGCTACACCTTC.

The V call is TRBV11-3, the J call TRBJ2-1, with D possibly matching TRBD2 (6 bases). CDR3 size: 15 residues. Per the germline V gene, CDR1 is SGHNT and CDR2 is YENEEA. The germline V and J ends were trimmed by 3 bases and 2 bases, with 11 bases remaining between them. The CDR3 DNA reads TGTGCCAGCAGCTTTAGCGGAGGACCCTACAATGAGCAGTTCTTC. This gives the protein CASSFSGGPYNEQFF.

The chain recombines TRBV19 with TRBJ2-3; D is unresolved. Per germline, CDR1 LNHDA and CDR2 SQIVND (reference sequence). There are 14 residues in the CDR3. Trimming took off 3 bases at V and 5 bases at J, with 12 bases between the two ends. CDR3 nucleotides: TGTGCCAGTAGTATGTCAGGAGCTGGAGATACGCAGTATTTT. Protein product: CASSMSGAGDTQYF.

The gene calls are TRBV5-6 and TRBJ1-1, with D uncertain. The CDR3 extends over 13 amino acids. Germline values: CDR1 SGHDT, CDR2 YYEEEE. V dropped 0 bases and J dropped 8 bases, with 11 bases sitting between them. The CDR3 DNA is TGTGCCAGCAGCTTGGGGCCGAAGAGAGAAGCTTTCTTT. Amino acid sequence: CASSLGPKREAFF.

The chain recombines TRBV7-9 with TRBJ1-2; 8 nucleotides match TRBD1. The CDR3 runs 14 residues. J lost 2 bases, V lost 7 bases, and 6 bases had no gene match. CDR1 and CDR2 from the germline V gene are SEHNR and FQNEAQ (reference sequence). This chain's CDR3 is CASTRTGINYGYTF. CDR3 in DNA: TGTGCCAGCACGAGGACAGGGATCAACTATGGCTACACCTTC.

The genes are TRBV28 and TRBJ1-2, with D maybe TRBD1 (6 bases). Trimming cost V 4 bases and J 2 bases, with 14 bases left between them. Germline values: CDR1 MDHEN, CDR2 SYDVKM. CDR3 length: 15 amino acids. In DNA, the CDR3 is TGTGCCAGCAGTTCAAGACAGGCGATCAACTATGGCTACACCTTC. Translation gives CASSSRQAINYGYTF.

The gene calls are TRBV15 and TRBJ2-1; D remains unclear. The V end lost 1 base, the J end lost 3 bases, and 7 bases lay between the germline ends. Germline assignment: CDR1 LNHNV and CDR2 YYDKDF (reference sequence). This CDR3 comprises 14 residues. The CDR3 is CATSRADRYNEQFF. CDR3 nucleotides: TGTGCCACCAGCAGAGCCGACCGCTACAATGAGCAGTTCTTC.

This sequence joins TRBV6-5 and TRBJ2-3, with 12 bases that match TRBD2. The V and J ends lost 4 bases and 5 bases, in that order; junction bases with no gene match: 7. Germline V gives CDR1 MNHEY, CDR2 SVGAGI. CDR3 length: 16 residues. The CDR3: CASSFRTSGIQDTQYF. For the CDR3, the DNA is TGTGCCAGCAGTTTCCGGACTAGCGGGATCCAAGATACGCAGTATTTT.

This clone was detected only once. CDR3 coding DNA: TGTGCCAGCAGCGTAGCCCCCAAACCGGGACTAGCGGGAGGGTCCTACAATGAGCAGTTCTTC. This gives the protein CASSVAPKPGLAGGSYNEQFF. The rearrangement uses TRBV9 and TRBJ2-1, with 16 positions matching TRBD2. With 0 bases clipped from V and 1 base from J, the junction kept 10 bases outside the gene matches. CDR3 size: 21 residues. Germline CDR1 SGDLS, CDR2 YYNGEE.

This rearrangement joins TRBV28 to TRBJ1-2; no reliable D call. Germline lookup yields CDR1 MDHEN and CDR2 SYDVKM. This CDR3 has 15 amino acids. Trimming took 2 bases from V and 0 from J, leaving 10 bases between them. The CDR3 coding sequence is TGTGCCAGCAGTTTAGGGAAAGTAACTAACTATGGCTACACCTTC. Its translation: CASSLGKVTNYGYTF.

The CDR3 nucleotides read TGTGCCAGCAGGGGGACCTCGGGGGCGGAAGCTTTCTTT. Protein: CASRGTSGAEAFF. This chain links TRBV6-1 with TRBJ1-1; a possible D gene is TRBD1 (6 bases). Germline-derived CDR1 and CDR2 are MNHNS and SASEGT. Trimming shortened V by 6 bases and J by 8 bases, and 16 bases separated the two germline ends. The length of the CDR3 is 13 residues.

V is TRBV6-5 and J is TRBJ2-7; maybe TRBD2 (5 bases). The CDR3 consists of 11 residues. The germline gives CDR1 MNHEY, CDR2 SVGAGI. The V and J ends lost 10 bases and 4 bases respectively, with 11 bases between them. CDR3 protein: CATTRGYEQYF. The DNA for the CDR3 is TGTGCCACTACACGCGGGTACGAGCAGTACTTC.

V and J are TRBV4-1 and TRBJ2-3; the D gene is possibly TRBD2 (6 bases). Germline V gene sequence: CDR1 MGHRA, CDR2 YSYEKL. This CDR3 comprises 17 residues. Trimming took off 0 bases at V and 0 bases at J, with 13 bases between the two ends. The CDR3 loop is CASSQERGGLSTDTQYF. The CDR3 DNA follows: TGCGCCAGCAGCCAAGAACGTGGGGGACTGAGCACAGATACGCAGTATTTT.

A word on this clone: This CDR3 is also generated by other DNA sequences in the sample. The chain carries TRBV19 and TRBJ2-7; 11 nucleotides match TRBD2. The length of the CDR3 is 16 residues. Trimming removed 4 bases from V and 4 bases from J; junction bases left unmatched: 9. Germline values: CDR1 LNHDA, CDR2 SQIVND (reference sequence). The CDR3 DNA reads TGTGCCAGTAGTACTCGAACTAGCGGGAGTAGTTACGAGCAGTACTTC. It yields the protein CASSTRTSGSSYEQYF.

This clone was picked up one time. J is TRBJ1-1 and V is TRBV6-4; D unresolved. With 6 bases removed from V and 5 bases from J, the gap between germline ends came to 13 bases. Germline V lookup: CDR1 MRHNA, CDR2 SNTAGT. CDR3 length: 13 residues. CDR3 residues: CASSAGRQTEAFF. The CDR3 nucleotides are TGTGCCAGCAGCGCAGGCCGGCAGACTGAAGCTTTCTTT.

V usage is TRBV28 and J usage is TRBJ2-1, with 9 bases fitting TRBD1. Germline V gene lookup returns CDR1 MDHEN and CDR2 SYDVKM. CDR3 size: 16 residues. V lost 6 bases, J lost 4 bases, and 10 bases stayed unmatched. The CDR3 is CASSRLRDRVYNEQFF. DNA for the CDR3: TGTGCCAGCAGCCGACTCCGGGACAGGGTTTACAATGAGCAGTTCTTC.

The chain carries TRBV9 and TRBJ2-2; D is perhaps TRBD2 (5 bases). The germline V and J ends were trimmed by 3 bases and 4 bases, with 16 bases remaining between them. CDR3 length: 16 amino acids. Germline CDR1 and CDR2: SGDLS and YYNGEE. In nucleotides, the CDR3 is TGTGCCAGCAGCGGAAGACTATCAGAATCCACCGGGGAGCTGTTTTTT. It is translated as CASSGRLSESTGELFF.

With regard to this clone: The sample contains more than one DNA sequence encoding this CDR3. The chain has TRBV5-1 and TRBJ2-7, with 7 bases identical to TRBD1. V lost 4 bases to trimming and J lost 0 bases; unmatched junction nucleotides: 4. Germline V gives CDR1 SGHRS, CDR2 YFSETQ. The CDR3 spans 14 residues. The CDR3 coding sequence is TGCGCCAGCAGCCTTGACAGGGTCTCCTACGAGCAGTACTTC. Amino acids: CASSLDRVSYEQYF.

This rearrangement joins TRBV6-6 to TRBJ2-5, with D perhaps matching TRBD2 (6 bases). Germline CDR1 and CDR2: MNHNY and SVGAGI (reference sequence). The CDR3 extends over 14 amino acids. The germline V and J ends were trimmed by 9 bases and 2 bases, with 16 bases remaining between them. In DNA, the CDR3 is TGTGCCAGTATAGCGGCGACTTCTCAAGAGACCCAGTACTTC. This translates into CASIAATSQETQYF.

The rearrangement uses TRBV5-1 and TRBJ2-1; TRBD2 matches 14 bases. The CDR3 runs to 15 residues. V lost 5 bases, J lost 14 bases, and 12 bases stayed unmatched. CDR1 is SGHRS and CDR2 is YFSETQ in the germline V gene. Here the CDR3 reads CASSNGLAGGSVEFF. The CDR3 DNA sequence: TGCGCCAGCAGTAATGGACTAGCGGGAGGATCAGTAGAGTTCTTC.

CDR3 region: CASSLQATPQETQYF. CDR3 DNA sequence: TGCGCCAGCAGCTTGCAGGCAACTCCCCAAGAGACCCAGTACTTC. The chain joins TRBV5-1 to TRBJ2-5; D is ambiguous. Germline loops: CDR1 SGHRS, CDR2 YFSETQ. V was clipped by 1 base and J by 1 base, with 11 bases between them. The CDR3 spans 15 residues. Filled out from reference TRBV5-1 and TRBJ2-5, the complete variable domain reads KAGVTQTPRYLIKTRGQQVTLSCSPISGHRSVSWYQQTPGQGLQFLFEYFSETQRNKGNFPGRFSGRQFSNSRSEMNVSTLELGDSALYLCASSLQATPQETQYFGPGTRLLVL.

V is TRBV28 and J is TRBJ1-5; TRBD1 is a possible D gene (6 bases). V lost 4 bases, J lost 3 bases, and 22 bases lay in between. CDR1 and CDR2 (germline): MDHEN, SYDVKM. This CDR3 contains 18 residues. For the CDR3, the DNA is TGTGCCAGCAGTTATATACCGAGGACAGCCACCTACAATCAGCCCCAGCATTTT. Its translation: CASSYIPRTATYNQPQHF. Variable domain in full (rest from reference TRBV28 and TRBJ1-5): DVKVTQSSRYLVKRTGEKVFLECVQDMDHENMFWYRQDPGLGLRLIYFSYDVKMKEKGDIPEGYSVSREKKERFSLILESASTNQTSMYLCASSYIPRTATYNQPQHFGDGTRLSIL.

V gene TRBV7-8 combines with J gene TRBJ1-5; possibly TRBD1 for D (6 bases). Germline values: CDR1 SGHVS, CDR2 FQNEAQ. The CDR3 covers 13 residues. V was trimmed by 3 bases and J by 6 bases, leaving 9 bases between them. This chain's CDR3 is CASSFRGGQPQHF. The CDR3 DNA reads TGTGCCAGCAGCTTTAGGGGGGGTCAGCCCCAGCATTTT. The full variable domain, its missing parts supplied by reference TRBV7-8 and TRBJ1-5, is GAGVSQSPRYKVAKRGQDVALRCDPISGHVSLFWYQQALGQGPEFLTYFQNEAQLDKSGLPSDRFFAERPEGSVSTLKIQRTQQEDSAVYLCASSFRGGQPQHFGDGTRLSIL.